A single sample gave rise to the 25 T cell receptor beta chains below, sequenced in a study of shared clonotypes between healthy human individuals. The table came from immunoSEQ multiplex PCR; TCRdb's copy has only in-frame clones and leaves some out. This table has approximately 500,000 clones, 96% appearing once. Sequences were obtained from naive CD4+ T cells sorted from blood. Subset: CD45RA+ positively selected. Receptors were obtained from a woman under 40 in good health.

The chain's CDR3 is CASSPIGRDRNSPLHF. DNA of the CDR3: TGTGCCAGCAGTCCTATTGGACGGGACAGAAATTCACCCCTCCACTTT. The V and J genes are TRBV28 and TRBJ1-6, with 7 bases aligning to TRBD1. The CDR3 runs to 16 residues. Germline CDR1 and CDR2: MDHEN and SYDVKM. With V trimmed by 5 bases and J by 7 bases, 11 bases remained unmatched. Variable domain in full (rest from reference TRBV28 and TRBJ1-6): DVKVTQSSRYLVKRTGEKVFLECVQDMDHENMFWYRQDPGLGLRLIYFSYDVKMKEKGDIPEGYSVSREKKERFSLILESASTNQTSMYLCASSPIGRDRNSPLHFGNGTRLTVT.

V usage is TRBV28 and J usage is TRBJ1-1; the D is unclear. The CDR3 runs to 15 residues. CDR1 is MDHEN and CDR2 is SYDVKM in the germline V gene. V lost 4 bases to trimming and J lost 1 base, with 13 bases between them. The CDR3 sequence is CASSSTYRRNTEAFF. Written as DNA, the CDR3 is TGTGCCAGCAGTTCTACGTACAGAAGGAACACTGAAGCTTTCTTT.

CDR3 amino acids: CASSSGTSGRLYEQYF. CDR3 in DNA: TGTGCCAGCAGTTCCGGGACTAGCGGGAGACTGTACGAGCAGTACTTC. The rearrangement links TRBV27 to TRBJ2-7; 14 bases align to TRBD2. With V trimmed by 4 bases and J by 4 bases, 6 bases remained unmatched. CDR3 length: 16 amino acids. Looked up from germline, CDR1 is MNHEY and CDR2 is SMNVEV (reference sequence).

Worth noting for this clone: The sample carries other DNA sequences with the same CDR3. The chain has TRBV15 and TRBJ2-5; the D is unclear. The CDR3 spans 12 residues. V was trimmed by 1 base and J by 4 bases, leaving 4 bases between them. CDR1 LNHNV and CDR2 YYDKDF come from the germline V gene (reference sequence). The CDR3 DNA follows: TGTGCCACCAGCAGAGTGGGAGAGACCCAGTACTTC. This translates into CATSRVGETQYF.

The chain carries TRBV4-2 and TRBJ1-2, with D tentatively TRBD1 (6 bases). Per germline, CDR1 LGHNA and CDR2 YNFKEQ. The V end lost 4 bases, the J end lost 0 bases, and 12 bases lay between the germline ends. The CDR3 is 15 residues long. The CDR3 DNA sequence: TGTGCCAGCAGCCCTAGACAGGAAACTAACTATGGCTACACCTTC. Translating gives CASSPRQETNYGYTF.

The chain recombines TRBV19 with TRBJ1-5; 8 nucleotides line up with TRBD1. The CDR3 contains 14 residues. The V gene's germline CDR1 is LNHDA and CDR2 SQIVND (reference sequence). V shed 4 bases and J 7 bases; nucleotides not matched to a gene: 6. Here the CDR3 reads CASSTGQGDQPQHF. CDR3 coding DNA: TGTGCCAGTAGTACCGGACAGGGTGACCAGCCCCAGCATTTT.

The CDR3 loop reads CASSLAGRGNEKLFF. CDR3 in DNA: TGCGCCAGCAGCTTGGCAGGCAGGGGGAATGAAAAACTGTTTTTT. The V and J genes are TRBV5-1 and TRBJ1-4, with 7 bases lining up with TRBD1. This CDR3 is 15 amino acids long. Germline V gene sequence: CDR1 SGHRS, CDR2 YFSETQ. The trim removed 0 bases at V and 5 bases at J, leaving 4 bases unmatched.

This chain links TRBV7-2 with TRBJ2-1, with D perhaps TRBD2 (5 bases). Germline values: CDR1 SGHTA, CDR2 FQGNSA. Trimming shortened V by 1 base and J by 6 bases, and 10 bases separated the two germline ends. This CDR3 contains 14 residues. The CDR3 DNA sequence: TGTGCCAGCAGCTTAGGAGGGAGTAGCAATGAGCAGTTCTTC. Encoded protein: CASSLGGSSNEQFF.

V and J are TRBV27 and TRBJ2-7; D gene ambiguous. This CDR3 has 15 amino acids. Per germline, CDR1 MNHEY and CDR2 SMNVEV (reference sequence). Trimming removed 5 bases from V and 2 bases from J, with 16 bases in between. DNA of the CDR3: TGTGCCAGCAGTCCCTGGGCAATCCCTACCTACGAGCAGTACTTC. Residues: CASSPWAIPTYEQYF.

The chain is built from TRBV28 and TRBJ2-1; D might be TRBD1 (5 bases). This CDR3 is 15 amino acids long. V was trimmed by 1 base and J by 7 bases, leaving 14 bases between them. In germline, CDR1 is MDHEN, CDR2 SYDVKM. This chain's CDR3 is CASSLFVGNRNEQFF. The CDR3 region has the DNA TGTGCCAGCAGTTTATTTGTTGGGAACAGGAATGAGCAGTTCTTC.

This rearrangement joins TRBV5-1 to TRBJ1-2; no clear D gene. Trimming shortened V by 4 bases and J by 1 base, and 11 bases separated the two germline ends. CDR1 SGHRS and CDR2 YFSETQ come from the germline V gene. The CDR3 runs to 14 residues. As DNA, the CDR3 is TGCGCCAGCAGCCCATGGGGAAGTAACTATGGCTACACCTTC. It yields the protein CASSPWGSNYGYTF.

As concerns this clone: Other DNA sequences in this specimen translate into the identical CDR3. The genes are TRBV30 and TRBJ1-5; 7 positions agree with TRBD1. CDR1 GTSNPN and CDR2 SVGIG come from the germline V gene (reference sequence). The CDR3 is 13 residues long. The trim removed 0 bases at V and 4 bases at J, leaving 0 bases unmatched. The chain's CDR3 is CAWSVGQNQPQHF. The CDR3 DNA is TGTGCCTGGAGTGTGGGACAGAATCAGCCCCAGCATTTT.

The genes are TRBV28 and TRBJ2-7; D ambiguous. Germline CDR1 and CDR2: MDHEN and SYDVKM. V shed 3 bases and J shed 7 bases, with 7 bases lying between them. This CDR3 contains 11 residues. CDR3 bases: TGTGCCAGCAGTTTTTACGGGGAGCAGTACTTC. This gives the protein CASSFYGEQYF. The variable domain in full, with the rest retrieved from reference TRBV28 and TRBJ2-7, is DVKVTQSSRYLVKRTGEKVFLECVQDMDHENMFWYRQDPGLGLRLIYFSYDVKMKEKGDIPEGYSVSREKKERFSLILESASTNQTSMYLCASSFYGEQYFGPGTRLTVT.

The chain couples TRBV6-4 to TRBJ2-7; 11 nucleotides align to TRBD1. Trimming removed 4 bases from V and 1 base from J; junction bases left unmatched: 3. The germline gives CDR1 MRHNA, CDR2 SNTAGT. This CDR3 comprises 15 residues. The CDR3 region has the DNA TGTGCCAGCAGTGTGGACAGGGGGCCTTCCTACGAGCAGTACTTC. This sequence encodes CASSVDRGPSYEQYF.

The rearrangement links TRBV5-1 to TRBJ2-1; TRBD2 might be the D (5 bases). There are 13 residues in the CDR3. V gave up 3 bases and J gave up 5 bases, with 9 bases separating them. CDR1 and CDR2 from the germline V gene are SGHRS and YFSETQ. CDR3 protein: CASSYGSDNEQFF. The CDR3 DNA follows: TGCGCCAGCAGCTACGGTAGCGACAATGAGCAGTTCTTC.

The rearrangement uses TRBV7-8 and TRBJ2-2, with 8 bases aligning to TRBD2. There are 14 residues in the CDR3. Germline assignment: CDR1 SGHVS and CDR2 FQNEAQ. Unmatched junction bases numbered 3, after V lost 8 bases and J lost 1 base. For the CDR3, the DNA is TGTGCCAGCGGGCTAGCGGGGAACACCGGGGAGCTGTTTTTT. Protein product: CASGLAGNTGELFF. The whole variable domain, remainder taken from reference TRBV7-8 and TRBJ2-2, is GAGVSQSPRYKVAKRGQDVALRCDPISGHVSLFWYQQALGQGPEFLTYFQNEAQLDKSGLPSDRFFAERPEGSVSTLKIQRTQQEDSAVYLCASGLAGNTGELFFGEGSRLTVL.

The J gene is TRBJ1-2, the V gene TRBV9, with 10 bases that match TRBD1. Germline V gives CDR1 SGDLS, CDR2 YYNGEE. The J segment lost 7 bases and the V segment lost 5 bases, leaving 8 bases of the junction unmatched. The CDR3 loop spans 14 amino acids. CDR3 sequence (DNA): TGTGCCAGCAGGGGAGACAGGGGGCGGCTTGGCTACACCTTC. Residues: CASRGDRGRLGYTF. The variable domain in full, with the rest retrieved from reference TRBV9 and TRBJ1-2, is DSGVTQTPKHLITATGQRVTLRCSPRSGDLSVYWYQQSLDQGLQFLIQYYNGEERAKGNILERFSAQQFPDLHSELNLSSLELGDSALYFCASRGDRGRLGYTFGSGTRLTVV.

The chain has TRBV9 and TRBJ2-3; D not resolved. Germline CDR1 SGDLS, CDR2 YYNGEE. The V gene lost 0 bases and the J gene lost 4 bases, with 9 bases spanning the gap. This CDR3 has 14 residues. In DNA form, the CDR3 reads TGTGCCAGCAGCGTAGCAAGTTTGGCAGATACGCAGTATTTT. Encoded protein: CASSVASLADTQYF.

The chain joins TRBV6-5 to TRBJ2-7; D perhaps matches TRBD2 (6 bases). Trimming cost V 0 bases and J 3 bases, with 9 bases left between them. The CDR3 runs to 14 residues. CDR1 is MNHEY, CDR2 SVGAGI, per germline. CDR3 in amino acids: CASSYSRTNYEQYF. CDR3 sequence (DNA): TGTGCCAGCAGTTACTCCCGGACTAACTACGAGCAGTACTTC.

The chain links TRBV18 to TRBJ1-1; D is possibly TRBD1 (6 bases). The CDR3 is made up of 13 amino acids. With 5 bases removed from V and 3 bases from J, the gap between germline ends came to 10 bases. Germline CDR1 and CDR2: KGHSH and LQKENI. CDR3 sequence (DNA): TGTGCCAGCTCAGGGGGCCTCGACACTGAAGCTTTCTTT. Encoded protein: CASSGGLDTEAFF.

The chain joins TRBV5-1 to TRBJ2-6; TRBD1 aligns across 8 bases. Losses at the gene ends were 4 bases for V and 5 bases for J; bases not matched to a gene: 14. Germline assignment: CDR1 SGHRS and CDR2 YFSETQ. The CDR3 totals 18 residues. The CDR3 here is CASSTSPGQAPWANVLTF. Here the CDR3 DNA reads TGCGCCAGCAGCACCTCCCCGGGACAGGCCCCCTGGGCCAACGTCCTGACTTTC.

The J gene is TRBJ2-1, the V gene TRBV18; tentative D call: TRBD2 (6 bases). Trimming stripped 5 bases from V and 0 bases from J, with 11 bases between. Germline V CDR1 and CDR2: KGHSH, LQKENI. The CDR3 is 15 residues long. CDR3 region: CASSMAGTSYNEQFF. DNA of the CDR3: TGTGCCAGCTCAATGGCGGGAACCTCCTACAATGAGCAGTTCTTC. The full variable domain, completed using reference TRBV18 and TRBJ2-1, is NAGVMQNPRHLVRRRGQEARLRCSPMKGHSHVYWYRQLPEEGLKFMVYLQKENIIDESGMPKERFSAEFPKEGPSILRIQQVVRGDSAAYFCASSMAGTSYNEQFFGPGTRLTVL.

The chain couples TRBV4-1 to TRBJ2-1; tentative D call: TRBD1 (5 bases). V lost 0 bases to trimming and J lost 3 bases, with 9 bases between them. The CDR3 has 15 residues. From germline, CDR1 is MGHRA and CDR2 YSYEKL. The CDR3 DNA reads TGCGCCAGCAGCCAAGATCCAGGGAACTACAATGAGCAGTTCTTC. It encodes CASSQDPGNYNEQFF.

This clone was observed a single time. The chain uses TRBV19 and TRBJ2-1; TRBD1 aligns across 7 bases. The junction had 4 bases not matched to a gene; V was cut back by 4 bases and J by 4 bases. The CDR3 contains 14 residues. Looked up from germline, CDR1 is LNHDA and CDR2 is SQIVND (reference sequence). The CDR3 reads CASSKQGPYNEQFF. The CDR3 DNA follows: TGTGCCAGTAGTAAACAGGGGCCATACAATGAGCAGTTCTTC.

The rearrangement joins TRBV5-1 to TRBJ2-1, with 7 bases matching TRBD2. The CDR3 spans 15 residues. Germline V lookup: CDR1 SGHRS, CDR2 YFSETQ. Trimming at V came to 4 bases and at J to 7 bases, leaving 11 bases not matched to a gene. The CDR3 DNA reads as TGCGCCAGCAGCGGGAACGGGAGGATGAAGAATGAGCAGTTCTTC. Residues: CASSGNGRMKNEQFF.